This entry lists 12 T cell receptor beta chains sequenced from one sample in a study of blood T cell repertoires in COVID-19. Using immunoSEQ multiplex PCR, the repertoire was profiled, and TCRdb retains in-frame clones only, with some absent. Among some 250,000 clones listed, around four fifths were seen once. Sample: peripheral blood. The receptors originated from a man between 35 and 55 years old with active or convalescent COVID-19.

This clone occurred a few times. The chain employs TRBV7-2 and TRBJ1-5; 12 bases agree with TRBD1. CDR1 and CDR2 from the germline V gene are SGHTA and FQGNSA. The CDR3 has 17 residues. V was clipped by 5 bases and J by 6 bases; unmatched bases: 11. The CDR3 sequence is CASSTRPGQGAVQPQHF. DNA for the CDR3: TGTGCCAGCAGCACTAGGCCGGGACAGGGGGCTGTTCAGCCCCAGCATTTT.

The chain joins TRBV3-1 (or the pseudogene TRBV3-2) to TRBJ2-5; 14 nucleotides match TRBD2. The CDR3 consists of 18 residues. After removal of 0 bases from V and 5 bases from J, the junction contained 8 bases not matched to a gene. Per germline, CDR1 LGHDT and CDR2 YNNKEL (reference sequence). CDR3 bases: TGTGCCAGCAGCCAAGAGCTGACTAGCGGGGGGGTGGGTGAGACCCAGTACTTC. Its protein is CASSQELTSGGVGETQYF.

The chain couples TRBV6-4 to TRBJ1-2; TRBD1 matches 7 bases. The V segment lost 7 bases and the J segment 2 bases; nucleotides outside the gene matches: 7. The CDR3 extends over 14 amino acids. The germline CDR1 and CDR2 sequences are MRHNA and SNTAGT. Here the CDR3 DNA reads TGTGCCAGCATCCTGACGACAGGGAACTATGGCTACACCTTC. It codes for CASILTTGNYGYTF.

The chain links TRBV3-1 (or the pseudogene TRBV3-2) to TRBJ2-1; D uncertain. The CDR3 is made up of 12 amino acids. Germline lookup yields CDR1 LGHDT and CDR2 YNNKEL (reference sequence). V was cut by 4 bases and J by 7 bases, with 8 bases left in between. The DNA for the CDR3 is TGTGCCAGCAGCCCTCTCACTAATGAGCAGTTCTTC. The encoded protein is CASSPLTNEQFF.

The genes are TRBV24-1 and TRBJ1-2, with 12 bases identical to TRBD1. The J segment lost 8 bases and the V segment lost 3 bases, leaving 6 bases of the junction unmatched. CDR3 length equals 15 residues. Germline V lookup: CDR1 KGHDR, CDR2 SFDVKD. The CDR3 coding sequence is TGTGCCACCAGTGATCCGGGACAGGGGGCGAGCGGCTACACCTTC. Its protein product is CATSDPGQGASGYTF.

The CDR3 DNA sequence: TGTGCCAGCAGCCGCACGACAGGGTTTTACAGCTCCTATAATTCACCCCTCCACTTT. This codes for CASSRTTGFYSSYNSPLHF. The J gene is TRBJ1-6, the V gene TRBV3-1 (or the pseudogene TRBV3-2), with TRBD1 matching 7 bases. V lost 4 bases to trimming and J lost 0 bases; unmatched junction nucleotides: 12. Germline CDR1 LGHDT, CDR2 YNNKEL (reference sequence). The CDR3 spans 19 residues.

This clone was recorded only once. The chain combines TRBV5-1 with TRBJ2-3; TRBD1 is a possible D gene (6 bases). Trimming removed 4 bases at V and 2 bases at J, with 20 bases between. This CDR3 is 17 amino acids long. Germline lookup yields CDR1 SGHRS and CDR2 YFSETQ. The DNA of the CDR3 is TGCGCCAGCAGCGATGCCCCACAGGGAACCCTCACAGATACGCAGTATTTT. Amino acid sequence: CASSDAPQGTLTDTQYF.

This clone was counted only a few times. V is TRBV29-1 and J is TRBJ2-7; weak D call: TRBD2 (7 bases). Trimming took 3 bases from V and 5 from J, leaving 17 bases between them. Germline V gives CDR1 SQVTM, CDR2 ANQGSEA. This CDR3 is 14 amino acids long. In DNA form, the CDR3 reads TGCAGCGTTGAGGGAGGGGGGTTTGTGAACGAGCAGTACTTC. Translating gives CSVEGGGFVNEQYF.

The CDR3 region has the DNA TGTGCCAGCAGCTCTGCAGGGCCGATGAACACTGAAGCTTTCTTT. The encoded protein is CASSSAGPMNTEAFF. The genes are TRBV5-4 and TRBJ1-1; the D gene is possibly TRBD1 (5 bases). CDR3 length: 15 residues. Trimming removed 3 bases at V and 0 bases at J, with 12 bases between. In germline, CDR1 is SGHNT, CDR2 YYREEE (reference sequence).

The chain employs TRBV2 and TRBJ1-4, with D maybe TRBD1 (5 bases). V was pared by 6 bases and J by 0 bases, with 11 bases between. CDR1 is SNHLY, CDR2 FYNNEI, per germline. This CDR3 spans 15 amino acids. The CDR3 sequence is CASRRQGSTNEKLFF. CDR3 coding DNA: TGTGCCAGCAGAAGGCAGGGATCAACTAATGAAAAACTGTTTTTT. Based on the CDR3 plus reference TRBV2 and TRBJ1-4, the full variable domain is EPEVTQTPSHQVTQMGQEVILRCVPISNHLYFYWYRQILGQKVEFLVSFYNNEISEKSEIFDDQFSVERPDGSNFTLKIRSTKLEDSAMYFCASRRQGSTNEKLFFGSGTQLSVL.

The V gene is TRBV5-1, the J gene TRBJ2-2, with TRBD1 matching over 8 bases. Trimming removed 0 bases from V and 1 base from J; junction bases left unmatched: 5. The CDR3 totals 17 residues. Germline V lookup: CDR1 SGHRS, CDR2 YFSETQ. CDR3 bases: TGCGCCAGCAGCTTGGACCTCGGACAGGGGAACACCGGGGAGCTGTTTTTT. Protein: CASSLDLGQGNTGELFF.

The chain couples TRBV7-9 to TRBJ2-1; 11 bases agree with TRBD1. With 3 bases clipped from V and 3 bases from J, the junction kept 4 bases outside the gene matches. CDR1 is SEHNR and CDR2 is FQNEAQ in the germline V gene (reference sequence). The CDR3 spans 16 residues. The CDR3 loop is CASSFWTGGFYNEQFF. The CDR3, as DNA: TGTGCCAGCAGCTTTTGGACAGGGGGCTTCTACAATGAGCAGTTCTTC.